This T cell receptor (beta chain) was identified during a study of blood T cell repertoires in COVID-19. Assay used: immunoSEQ multiplex PCR; TCRdb lists only in-frame clones, some missing. The data hold about 360,000 clones, with around 87% observed a single time. Recruits, aged 18 to 89 years, lived in under 25 US areas. Assignments of participants to cohorts depended upon their own reported clinical history. The sequence was collected from a man aged 35-49 years in a cohort exposed to, infected with or recovered from COVID-19 (not recorded which). The specimen sequenced was PBMCs or T cells enriched from blood (not recorded which).

The CDR3 loop is CAISETGTGYGYTF. The CDR3 DNA reads as TGTGCCATCAGTGAGACCGGGACTGGCTATGGCTACACCTTC. This chain links TRBV10-3 with TRBJ1-2, with D perhaps TRBD1 (5 bases). V shed 2 bases and J shed 4 bases, with 11 bases lying between them. The CDR3 contains 14 residues. Per germline, CDR1 ENHRY and CDR2 SYGVKD.